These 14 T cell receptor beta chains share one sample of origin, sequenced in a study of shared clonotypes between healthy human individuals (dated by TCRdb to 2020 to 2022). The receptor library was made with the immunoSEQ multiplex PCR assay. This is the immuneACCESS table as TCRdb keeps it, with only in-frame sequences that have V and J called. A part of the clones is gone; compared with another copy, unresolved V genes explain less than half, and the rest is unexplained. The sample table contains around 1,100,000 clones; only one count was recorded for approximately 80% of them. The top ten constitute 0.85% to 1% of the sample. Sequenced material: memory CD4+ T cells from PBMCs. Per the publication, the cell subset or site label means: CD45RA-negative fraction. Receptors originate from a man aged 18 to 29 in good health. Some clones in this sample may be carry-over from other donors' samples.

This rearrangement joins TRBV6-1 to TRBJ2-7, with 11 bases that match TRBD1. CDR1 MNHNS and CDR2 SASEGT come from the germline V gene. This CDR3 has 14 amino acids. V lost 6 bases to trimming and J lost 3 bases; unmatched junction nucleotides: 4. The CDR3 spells CASRKGQGGYEQYF. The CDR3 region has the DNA TGTGCCAGCAGGAAGGGACAGGGGGGCTACGAGCAGTACTTC.

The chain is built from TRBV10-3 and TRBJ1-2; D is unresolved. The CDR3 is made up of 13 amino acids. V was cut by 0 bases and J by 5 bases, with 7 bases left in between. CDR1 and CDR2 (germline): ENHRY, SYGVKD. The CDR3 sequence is CAISESRQYGYTF. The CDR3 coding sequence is TGTGCCATCAGTGAGTCTCGGCAGTATGGCTACACCTTC.

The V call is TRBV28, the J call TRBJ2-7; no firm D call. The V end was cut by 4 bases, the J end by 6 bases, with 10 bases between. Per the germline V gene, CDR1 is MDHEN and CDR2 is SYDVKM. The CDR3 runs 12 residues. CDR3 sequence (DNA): TGTGCCAGCAGTTCCGATACCTTCGAGCAGTACTTC. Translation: CASSSDTFEQYF. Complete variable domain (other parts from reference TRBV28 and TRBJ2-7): DVKVTQSSRYLVKRTGEKVFLECVQDMDHENMFWYRQDPGLGLRLIYFSYDVKMKEKGDIPEGYSVSREKKERFSLILESASTNQTSMYLCASSSDTFEQYFGPGTRLTVT.

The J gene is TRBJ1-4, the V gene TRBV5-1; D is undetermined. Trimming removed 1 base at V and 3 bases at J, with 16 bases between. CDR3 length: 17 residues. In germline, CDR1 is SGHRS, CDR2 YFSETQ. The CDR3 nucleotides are TGCGCCAGCAGCTTGTTAGATCCGCGGGATCCTAATGAAAAACTGTTTTTT. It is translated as CASSLLDPRDPNEKLFF. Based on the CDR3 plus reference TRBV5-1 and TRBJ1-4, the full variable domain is KAGVTQTPRYLIKTRGQQVTLSCSPISGHRSVSWYQQTPGQGLQFLFEYFSETQRNKGNFPGRFSGRQFSNSRSEMNVSTLELGDSALYLCASSLLDPRDPNEKLFFGSGTQLSVL.

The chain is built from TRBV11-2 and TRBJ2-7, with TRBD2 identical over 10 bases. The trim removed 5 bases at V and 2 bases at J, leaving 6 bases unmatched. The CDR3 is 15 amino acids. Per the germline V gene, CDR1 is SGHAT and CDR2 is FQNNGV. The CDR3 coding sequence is TGTGCCAGCAGCAATATAGCGGGAGGCCCCTACGAGCAGTACTTC. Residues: CASSNIAGGPYEQYF.

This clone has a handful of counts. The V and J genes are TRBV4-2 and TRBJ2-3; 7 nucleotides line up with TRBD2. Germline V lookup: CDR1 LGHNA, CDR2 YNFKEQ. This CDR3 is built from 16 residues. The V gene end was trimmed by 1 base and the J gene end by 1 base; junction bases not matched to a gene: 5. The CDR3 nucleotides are TGTGCCAGCAGCCAAGCTAGCGGTCGCGGCACAGATACGCAGTATTTT. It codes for CASSQASGRGTDTQYF.

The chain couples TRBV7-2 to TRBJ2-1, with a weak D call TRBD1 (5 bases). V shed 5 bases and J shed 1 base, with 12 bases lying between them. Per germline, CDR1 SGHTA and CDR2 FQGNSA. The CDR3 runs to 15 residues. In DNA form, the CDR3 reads TGTGCCAGCAGCCCTTTAGGGGATTCCTACAATGAGCAGTTCTTC. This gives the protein CASSPLGDSYNEQFF.

CDR3 protein: CASSVLGGRRGGELFF. DNA of the CDR3: TGTGCCAGCAGCGTTCTTGGCGGGAGGAGGGGCGGGGAGCTGTTTTTT. This chain connects TRBV9 to TRBJ2-2; 8 nucleotides align to TRBD2. The CDR3 runs to 16 residues. Trimming took 2 bases from V and 7 from J; bases not matched to a gene: 10. Germline V gene data show CDR1 as SGDLS and CDR2 as YYNGEE.

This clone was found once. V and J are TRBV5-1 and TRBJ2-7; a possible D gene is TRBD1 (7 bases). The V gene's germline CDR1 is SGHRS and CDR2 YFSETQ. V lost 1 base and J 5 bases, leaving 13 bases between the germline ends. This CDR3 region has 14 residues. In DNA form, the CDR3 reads TGCGCCAGCAGCTTGCAGGGGGGTATGGACGAGCAGTACTTC. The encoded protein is CASSLQGGMDEQYF.

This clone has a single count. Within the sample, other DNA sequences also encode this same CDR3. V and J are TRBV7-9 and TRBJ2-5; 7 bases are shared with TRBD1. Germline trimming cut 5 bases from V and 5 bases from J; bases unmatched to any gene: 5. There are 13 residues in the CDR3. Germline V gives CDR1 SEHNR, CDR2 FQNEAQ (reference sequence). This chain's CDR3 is CASSPGGVETQYF. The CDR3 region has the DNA TGTGCCAGCAGCCCAGGGGGAGTGGAGACCCAGTACTTC.

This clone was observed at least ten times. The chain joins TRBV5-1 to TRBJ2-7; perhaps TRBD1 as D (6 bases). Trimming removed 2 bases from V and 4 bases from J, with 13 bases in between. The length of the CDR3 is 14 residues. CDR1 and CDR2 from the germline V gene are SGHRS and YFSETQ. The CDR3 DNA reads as TGCGCCAGCAGCTTAACAGGGTCGGGGTACGAGCAGTACTTC. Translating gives CASSLTGSGYEQYF.

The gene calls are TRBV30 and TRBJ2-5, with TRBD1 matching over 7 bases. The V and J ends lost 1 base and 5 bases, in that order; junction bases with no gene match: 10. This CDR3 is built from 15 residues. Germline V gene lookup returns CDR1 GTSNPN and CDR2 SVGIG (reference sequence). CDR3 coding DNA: TGTGCCTGGAGTGCTAGGGGGCAGATTTGGGAGACCCAGTACTTC. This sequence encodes CAWSARGQIWETQYF.

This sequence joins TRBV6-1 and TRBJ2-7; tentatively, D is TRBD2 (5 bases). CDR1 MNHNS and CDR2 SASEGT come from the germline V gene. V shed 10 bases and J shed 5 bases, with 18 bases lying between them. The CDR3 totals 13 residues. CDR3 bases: TGTGCCACAGCCATTTCCGGGGTAGACGAGCAGTACTTC. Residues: CATAISGVDEQYF.

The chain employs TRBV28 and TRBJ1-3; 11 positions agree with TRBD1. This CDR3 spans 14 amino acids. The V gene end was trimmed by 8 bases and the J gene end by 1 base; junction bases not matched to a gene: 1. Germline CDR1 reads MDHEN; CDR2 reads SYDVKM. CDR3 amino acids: CASGTGGSGNTIYF. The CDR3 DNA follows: TGTGCCAGCGGGACAGGGGGATCTGGAAACACCATATATTTT.